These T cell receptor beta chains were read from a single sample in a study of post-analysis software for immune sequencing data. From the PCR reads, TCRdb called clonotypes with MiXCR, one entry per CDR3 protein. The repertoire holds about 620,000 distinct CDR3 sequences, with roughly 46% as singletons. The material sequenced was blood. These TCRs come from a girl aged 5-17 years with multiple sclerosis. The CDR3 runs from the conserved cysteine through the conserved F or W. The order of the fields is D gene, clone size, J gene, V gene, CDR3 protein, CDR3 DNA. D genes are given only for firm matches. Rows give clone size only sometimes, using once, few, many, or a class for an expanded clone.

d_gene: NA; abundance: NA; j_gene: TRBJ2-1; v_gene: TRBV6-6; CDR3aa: CATEPEQFF; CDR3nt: TGTGCCACCGAGCCAGAGCAGTTCTTC
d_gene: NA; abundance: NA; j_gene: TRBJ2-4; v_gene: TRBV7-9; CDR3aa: CASSLGGTGDINIQYF; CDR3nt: TGTGCCAGCAGCCTAGGTGGGACCGGGGACATAAACATTCAGTACTTC
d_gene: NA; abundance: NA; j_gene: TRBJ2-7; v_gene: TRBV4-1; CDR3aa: CASSQGAEGDYEQYF; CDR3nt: TGCGCCAGCAGCCAAGGTGCCGAGGGGGATTACGAGCAGTACTTC
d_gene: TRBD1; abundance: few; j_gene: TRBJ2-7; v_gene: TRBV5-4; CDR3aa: CASSHDRDEQYF; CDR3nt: TGTGCCAGCAGCCACGACAGGGACGAGCAGTACTTC
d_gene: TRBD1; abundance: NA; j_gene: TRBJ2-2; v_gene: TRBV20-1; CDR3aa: CSARRQGGNTGELFF; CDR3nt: TGCAGTGCTAGACGACAGGGGGGGAACACCGGGGAGCTGTTTTTT
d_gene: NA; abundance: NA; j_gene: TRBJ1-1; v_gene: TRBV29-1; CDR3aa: CSAAGDRAEAFF; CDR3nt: TGCAGCGCCGCAGGCGATAGGGCTGAAGCTTTCTTT
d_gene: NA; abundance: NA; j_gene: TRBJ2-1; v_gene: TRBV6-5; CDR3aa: CASSYSSGRKNEQFF; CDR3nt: TGTGCCAGCAGTTACTCCAGTGGTCGGAAGAATGAGCAGTTCTTC
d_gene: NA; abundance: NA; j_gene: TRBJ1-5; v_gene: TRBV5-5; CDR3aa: CASSLVTQGGNQPQHF; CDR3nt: TGTGCCAGCAGCTTGGTGACCCAGGGTGGCAATCAGCCCCAGCATTTT
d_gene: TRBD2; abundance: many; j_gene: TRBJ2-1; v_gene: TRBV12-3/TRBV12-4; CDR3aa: CASSPGTSGSDEQFF; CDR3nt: TGTGCCAGCAGTCCCGGGACTAGCGGGAGTGATGAGCAGTTCTTC
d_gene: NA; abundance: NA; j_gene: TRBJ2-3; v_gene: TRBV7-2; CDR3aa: CASSLAGQAQYF; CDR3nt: TGTGCCAGCAGCTTAGCCGGCCAAGCGCAGTATTTT
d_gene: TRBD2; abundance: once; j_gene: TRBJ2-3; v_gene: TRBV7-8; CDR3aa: CASSLKVGGPSDTQYF; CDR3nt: TGTGCCAGCAGCTTAAAGGTGGGAGGGCCGTCAGATACGCAGTATTTT
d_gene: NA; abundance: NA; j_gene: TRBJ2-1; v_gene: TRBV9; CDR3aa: CASSVAGGPYNEQFF; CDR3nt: TGTGCCAGCAGCGTAGCCGGGGGCCCCTACAATGAGCAGTTCTTC
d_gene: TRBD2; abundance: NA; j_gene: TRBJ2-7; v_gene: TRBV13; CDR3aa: CASSLGGTSGNEQYF; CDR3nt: TGTGCCAGCAGCTTAGGGGGGACTAGCGGGAACGAGCAGTACTTC
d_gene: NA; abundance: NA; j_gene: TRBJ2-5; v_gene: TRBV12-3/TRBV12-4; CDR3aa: CASSLRRGSQETQYF; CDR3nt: TGTGCCAGCAGTTTAAGAAGGGGGAGCCAAGAGACCCAGTACTTC
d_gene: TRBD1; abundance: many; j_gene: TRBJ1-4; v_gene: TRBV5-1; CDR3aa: CASSFGQGREKLFF; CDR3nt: TGCGCCAGCAGCTTCGGACAGGGTCGTGAAAAACTGTTTTTT
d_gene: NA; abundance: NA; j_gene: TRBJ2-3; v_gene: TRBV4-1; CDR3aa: CASSQEMGVTDTQYF; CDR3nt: TGCGCCAGCAGCCAAGAAATGGGGGTCACAGATACGCAGTATTTT
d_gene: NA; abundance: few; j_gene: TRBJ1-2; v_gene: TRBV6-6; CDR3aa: CASSKEDYGYTF; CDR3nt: TGTGCCAGCAGTAAAGAGGACTATGGCTACACCTTC
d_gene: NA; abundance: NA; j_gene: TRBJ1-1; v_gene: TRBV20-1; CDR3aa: CSARFQTNTEAFF; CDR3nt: TGCAGTGCTAGATTCCAGACGAACACTGAAGCTTTCTTT
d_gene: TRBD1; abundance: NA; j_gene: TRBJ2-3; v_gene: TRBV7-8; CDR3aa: CASSLVLGDRGRLDDREAQYF; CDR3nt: TGTGCCAGCAGCTTAGTCTTGGGTGACAGGGGGCGTCTAGACGATAGGGAGGCGCAGTATTTT
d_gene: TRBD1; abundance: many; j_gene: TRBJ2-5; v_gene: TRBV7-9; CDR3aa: CASSRDRGQETQYF; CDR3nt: TGTGCCAGCAGCCGGGACAGGGGCCAAGAGACCCAGTACTTC
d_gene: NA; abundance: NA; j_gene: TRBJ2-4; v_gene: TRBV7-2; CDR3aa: CASSLGPLLAKNIQYF; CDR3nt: TGTGCCAGCAGCTTAGGGCCCCTACTAGCCAAAAACATTCAGTACTTC
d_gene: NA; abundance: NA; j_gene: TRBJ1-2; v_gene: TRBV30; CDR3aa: CAWKLRMFYGYTF; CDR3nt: TGTGCCTGGAAGCTCAGGATGTTCTATGGCTACACCTTC
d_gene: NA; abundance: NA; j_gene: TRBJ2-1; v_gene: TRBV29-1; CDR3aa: CSVPGHHSYNEQFF; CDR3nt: TGCAGCGTACCGGGACACCACTCCTACAATGAGCAGTTCTTC
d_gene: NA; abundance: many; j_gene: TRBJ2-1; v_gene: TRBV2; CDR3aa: CASSDQGSSYNEQFF; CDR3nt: TGTGCCAGCAGTGACCAGGGGAGCTCCTACAATGAGCAGTTCTTC
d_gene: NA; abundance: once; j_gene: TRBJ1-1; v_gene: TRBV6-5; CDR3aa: CASSKDRAYTEAFF; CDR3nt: TGTGCCAGCAGCAAGGACAGAGCTTACACTGAAGCTTTCTTT
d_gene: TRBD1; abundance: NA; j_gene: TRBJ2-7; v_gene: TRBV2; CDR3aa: CASPGQRGSYEQYF; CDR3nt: TGTGCCAGCCCGGGACAGCGCGGGTCCTACGAGCAGTACTTC
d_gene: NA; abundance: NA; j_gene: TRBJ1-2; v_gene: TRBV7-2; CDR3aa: CASSLAPQGYGYTF; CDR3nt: TGTGCCAGCAGCTTAGCGCCGCAGGGCTATGGCTACACCTTC
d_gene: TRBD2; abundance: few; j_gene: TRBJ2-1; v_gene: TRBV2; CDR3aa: CASSDNAGLAGVRQFF; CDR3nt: TGTGCCAGCAGTGATAACGCAGGGCTAGCGGGGGTCAGGCAGTTCTTC
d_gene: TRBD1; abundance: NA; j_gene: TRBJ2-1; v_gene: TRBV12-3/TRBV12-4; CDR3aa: CASSPTGLGDRNTEAFF; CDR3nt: TGTGCCAGCAGTCCGACAGGGTTGGGAGATAGGAACACTGAAGCTTTCTTC
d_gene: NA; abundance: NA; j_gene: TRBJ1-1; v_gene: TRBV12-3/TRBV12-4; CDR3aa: CASSFGLRGTEAFF; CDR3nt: TGTGCCAGCAGTTTCGGGTTAAGAGGGACTGAAGCTTTCTTT
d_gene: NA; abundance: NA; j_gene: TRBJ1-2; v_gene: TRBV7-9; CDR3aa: CASSRGASWGSNYGYTF; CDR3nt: TGTGCCAGCAGCCGGGGGGCAAGCTGGGGGTCTAACTATGGCTACACCTTC
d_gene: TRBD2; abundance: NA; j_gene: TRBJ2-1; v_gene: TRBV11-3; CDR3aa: CASSLEFGGGNNEQFF; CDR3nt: TGTGCCAGCAGCTTAGAGTTCGGCGGGGGGAACAATGAGCAGTTCTTC
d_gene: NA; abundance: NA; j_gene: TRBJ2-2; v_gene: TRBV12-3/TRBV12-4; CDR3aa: CASSPPGLLANTGELFF; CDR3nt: TGTGCCAGCAGCCCCCCGGGGCTGTTGGCGAACACCGGGGAGCTGTTTTTT
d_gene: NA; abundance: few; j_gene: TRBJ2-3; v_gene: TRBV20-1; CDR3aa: CSAREGGADTQYF; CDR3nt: TGCAGTGCTAGGGAAGGGGGTGCAGATACGCAGTATTTT
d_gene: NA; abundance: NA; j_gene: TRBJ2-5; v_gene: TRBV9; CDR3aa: CASSVSQQETQYF; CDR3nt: TGTGCCAGCAGCGTATCCCAACAAGAGACCCAGTACTTC
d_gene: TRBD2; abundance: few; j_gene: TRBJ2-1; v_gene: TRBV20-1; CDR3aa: CSAIILSGRLDNEQFF; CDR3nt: TGCAGTGCTATTATACTTAGCGGGAGATTGGACAATGAGCAGTTCTTC
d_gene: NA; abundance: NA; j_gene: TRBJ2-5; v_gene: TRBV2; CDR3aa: CASNRDGETQYF; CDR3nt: TGTGCCAGCAACCGGGACGGAGAGACCCAGTACTTC
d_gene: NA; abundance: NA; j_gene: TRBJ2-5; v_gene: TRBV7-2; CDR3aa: CASSANLGRDEQYF; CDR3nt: TGTGCCAGCAGCGCCAATCTCGGACGGGATGAGCAGTACTTC
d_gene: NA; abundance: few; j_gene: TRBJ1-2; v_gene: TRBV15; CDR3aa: CATSREGEYGYTF; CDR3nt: TGTGCCACCAGCAGGGAGGGGGAGTATGGCTACACCTTC
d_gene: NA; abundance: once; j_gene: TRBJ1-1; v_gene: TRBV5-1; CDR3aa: CASSLGLAEAFF; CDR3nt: TGCGCCAGCAGCTTGGGCCTAGCTGAAGCTTTCTTT
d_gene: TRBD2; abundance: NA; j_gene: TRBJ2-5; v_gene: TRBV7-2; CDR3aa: CASSPHRREAQYF; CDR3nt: TGTGCCAGCAGCCCCCACAGGCGGGAGGCCCAGTACTTC
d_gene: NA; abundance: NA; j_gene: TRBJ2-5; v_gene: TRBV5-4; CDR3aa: CASSLAAREETQYF; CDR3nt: TGTGCCAGCAGCTTGGCTGCTAGGGAAGAGACCCAGTACTTC
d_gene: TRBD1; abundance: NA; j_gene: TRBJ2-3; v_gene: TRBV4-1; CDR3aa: CASRKTGGAYDTQYF; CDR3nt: TGCGCCAGCAGAAAGACAGGGGGCGCATACGATACGCAGTATTTT
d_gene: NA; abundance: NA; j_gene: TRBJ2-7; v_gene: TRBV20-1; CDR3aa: CSAEGLTHSYEQYF; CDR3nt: TGCAGTGCGGAGGGACTGACGCACTCCTACGAGCAGTACTTC
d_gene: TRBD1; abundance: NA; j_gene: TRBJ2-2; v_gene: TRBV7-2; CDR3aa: CASSPYRDRGTGELFF; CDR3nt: TGTGCCAGCAGCCCATACCGGGACAGGGGGACCGGGGAGCTGTTTTTT